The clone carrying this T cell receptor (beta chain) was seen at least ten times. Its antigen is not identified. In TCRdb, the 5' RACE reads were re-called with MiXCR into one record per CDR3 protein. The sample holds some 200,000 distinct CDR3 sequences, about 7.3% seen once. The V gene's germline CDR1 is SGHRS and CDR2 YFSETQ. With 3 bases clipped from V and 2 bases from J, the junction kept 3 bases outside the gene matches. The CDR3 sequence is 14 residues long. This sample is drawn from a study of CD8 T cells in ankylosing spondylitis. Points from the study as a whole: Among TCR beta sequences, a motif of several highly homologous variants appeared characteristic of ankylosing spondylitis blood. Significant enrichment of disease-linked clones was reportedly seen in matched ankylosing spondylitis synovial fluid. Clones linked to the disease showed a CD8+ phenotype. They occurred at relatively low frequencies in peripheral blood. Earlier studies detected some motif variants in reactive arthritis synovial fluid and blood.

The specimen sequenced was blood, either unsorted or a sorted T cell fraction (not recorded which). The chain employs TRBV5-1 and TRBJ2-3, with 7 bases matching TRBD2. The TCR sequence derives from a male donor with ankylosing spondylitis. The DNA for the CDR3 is TGCGCCAGCAGCTCCCTAGCGGCCACAGATACGCAGTATTTT. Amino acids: CASSSLAATDTQYF.